A selection of T cell receptor beta chains follows, all from one sample in a study of blood T cell repertoires in COVID-19. Here immunoSEQ multiplex PCR was the method, and the copy in TCRdb shows in-frame clones only, minus some. The sample holds under 200,000 clones, approximately 83% seen once. Sample: peripheral blood. Receptors were obtained from a man aged 70-80 years with active or convalescent COVID-19. The CDR3 runs from the conserved cysteine through the conserved F or W. D genes are given only for firm matches. Clone size is shown for a subset of rows, as once, few, many or a class of expanded clone.

V: TRBV18
size: .
J: TRBJ1-1
D: .
CDR3: CASSFTTPMNTEAFF
DNA: TGTGCCAGCTCCTTCACGACACCGATGAACACTGAAGCTTTCTTT

V: TRBV7-9
size: .
J: TRBJ1-4
D: .
CDR3: CASKYGGEEKLFF
DNA: TGTGCCAGCAAATACGGGGGGGAAGAAAAACTGTTTTTT

V: TRBV3-1/TRBV3-2
size: .
J: TRBJ2-7
D: .
CDR3: CASSQARRARSYEQYF
DNA: TGTGCCAGCAGCCAGGCCCGGAGGGCCCGCTCCTACGAGCAGTACTTC

V: TRBV9
size: .
J: TRBJ1-1
D: .
CDR3: CASSVQGTMNTEAFF
DNA: TGTGCCAGCAGCGTCCAGGGAACCATGAACACTGAAGCTTTCTTT

V: TRBV9
size: .
J: TRBJ1-1
D: TRBD1
CDR3: CASSAAGQGRGEAFF
DNA: TGTGCCAGCAGCGCCGCGGGACAGGGGAGGGGTGAAGCTTTCTTT

V: TRBV5-1
size: .
J: TRBJ1-6
D: TRBD1
CDR3: CASSLLPGQGNSPLHF
DNA: TGCGCCAGCAGCCTCCTACCGGGACAGGGGAATTCACCCCTCCACTTT

V: TRBV27
size: .
J: TRBJ2-7
D: TRBD1
CDR3: CASTTGNSYEQYF
DNA: TGTGCCAGCACGACAGGGAATTCGTACGAGCAGTACTTC

V: TRBV4-3
size: .
J: TRBJ2-7
D: .
CDR3: CASSQDPDSSYEQYF
DNA: TGCGCCAGCAGCCAAGATCCAGACAGCTCCTACGAGCAGTACTTC

V: TRBV19
size: once
J: TRBJ2-2
D: TRBD2
CDR3: CASSPPSGRAGTGELFF
DNA: TGTGCCAGTAGTCCTCCTAGCGGGAGGGCGGGCACCGGGGAGCTGTTTTTT

V: TRBV21-1
size: .
J: TRBJ2-3
D: .
CDR3: CASSKRLRAGDTQYF
DNA: TGTGCCAGCAGCAAAAGGTTGCGGGCTGGAGATACGCAGTATTTT

V: TRBV28
size: .
J: TRBJ2-1
D: .
CDR3: CASSWEFPYNEQFF
DNA: TGTGCCAGCAGTTGGGAGTTCCCCTACAATGAGCAGTTCTTC

V: TRBV7-8
size: .
J: TRBJ1-1
D: TRBD1
CDR3: CASSLLGYRGRTEAFF
DNA: TGTGCCAGCAGCCTCTTAGGGTACAGGGGGCGGACTGAAGCTTTCTTT

V: TRBV2
size: .
J: TRBJ1-1
D: TRBD1
CDR3: CASREGWTGGDFF
DNA: TGTGCCAGCCGGGAAGGGTGGACAGGAGGGGATTTCTTT

V: TRBV6-5
size: .
J: TRBJ2-7
D: .
CDR3: CASSSLDRGNYEQYF
DNA: TGTGCCAGCAGTTCCCTAGACAGAGGAAACTACGAGCAGTACTTC

V: TRBV5-5
size: .
J: TRBJ1-2
D: .
CDR3: CASSLSGNYGYTF
DNA: TGTGCCAGCAGCTTATCCGGGAACTATGGCTACACCTTC

V: TRBV5-6
size: .
J: TRBJ1-5
D: .
CDR3: CASSLWEGRGNQPQHF
DNA: TGTGCCAGCAGCTTGTGGGAGGGTCGGGGAAATCAGCCCCAGCATTTT

V: TRBV10-2
size: .
J: TRBJ2-7
D: .
CDR3: CASGFDNEQYF
DNA: TGCGCCAGCGGGTTCGACAACGAGCAGTACTTC

V: TRBV5-5
size: .
J: TRBJ1-4
D: .
CDR3: CASSLSRNEKLFF
DNA: TGTGCCAGCAGCTTGAGCAGGAATGAAAAACTGTTTTTT

V: TRBV5-1
size: once
J: TRBJ2-1
D: TRBD2
CDR3: CASSLDQLAGLSYNEQFF
DNA: TGCGCCAGCAGCTTGGATCAACTAGCGGGGCTCTCCTACAATGAGCAGTTCTTC

V: TRBV30
size: .
J: TRBJ1-3
D: .
CDR3: CAWSPRGSSRNTIYF
DNA: TGTGCCTGGAGCCCTCGGGGTAGTAGTAGAAACACCATATATTTT

V: TRBV7-9
size: .
J: TRBJ1-2
D: TRBD1
CDR3: CASSVDRGYGYTF
DNA: TGTGCCAGCAGCGTAGACAGGGGTTATGGCTACACCTTC

V: TRBV15
size: .
J: TRBJ2-1
D: .
CDR3: CATSRFIGRGDEQFF
DNA: TGTGCCACCAGCAGATTTATCGGGAGAGGGGATGAGCAGTTCTTC

V: TRBV7-9
size: .
J: TRBJ1-1
D: .
CDR3: CASSLGGTHRVTEAFF
DNA: TGTGCCAGCAGCTTAGGGGGTACACACAGGGTGACTGAAGCTTTCTTT

V: TRBV7-9
size: .
J: TRBJ1-1
D: TRBD1
CDR3: CASSQTPGGTEAFF
DNA: TGTGCCAGCAGCCAAACTCCAGGGGGCACTGAAGCTTTCTTT

V: TRBV10-3
size: once
J: TRBJ2-2
D: TRBD1
CDR3: CAISEARTGGLWDTGELFF
DNA: TGTGCCATCAGTGAAGCCAGGACAGGGGGCTTGTGGGACACCGGGGAGCTGTTTTTT

V: TRBV7-3
size: once
J: TRBJ2-6
D: .
CDR3: CASSGGAGANVLTF
DNA: TGTGCCAGCAGCGGGGGCGCTGGGGCCAACGTCCTGACTTTC

V: TRBV21-1
size: .
J: TRBJ1-5
D: .
CDR3: CASSKTGGGQPQHF
DNA: TGTGCCAGCAGCAAAACAGGGGGAGGACAGCCCCAGCATTTT

V: TRBV5-4
size: .
J: TRBJ2-7
D: .
CDR3: CASSSDSYEQYF
DNA: TGTGCCAGCAGTTCGGACAGCTACGAGCAGTACTTC

V: TRBV9
size: .
J: TRBJ2-3
D: .
CDR3: CASTETGSYTDTQYF
DNA: TGTGCCAGCACTGAGACAGGTTCATACACAGATACGCAGTATTTT

V: TRBV27
size: .
J: TRBJ2-7
D: .
CDR3: CASSLSGYTYEQYF
DNA: TGTGCCAGCAGTTTGTCGGGGTACACTTACGAGCAGTACTTC

V: TRBV6-5
size: .
J: TRBJ2-1
D: TRBD2
CDR3: CASSSASGTYNEQFF
DNA: TGTGCCAGCAGTTCAGCTAGCGGGACCTACAATGAGCAGTTCTTC

V: TRBV5-1
size: .
J: TRBJ2-3
D: TRBD1
CDR3: CASSSGQGGTDTQYF
DNA: TGCGCCAGCAGCTCGGGACAGGGAGGCACAGATACGCAGTATTTT

V: TRBV28
size: .
J: TRBJ2-5
D: .
CDR3: CASSFQGIETQYF
DNA: TGTGCCAGCAGTTTTCAGGGCATAGAGACCCAGTACTTC

V: TRBV9
size: .
J: TRBJ1-1
D: .
CDR3: CASSTGNTEAFF
DNA: TGTGCCAGTTCGACAGGGAACACTGAAGCTTTCTTT

V: TRBV28
size: once
J: TRBJ1-2
D: TRBD1
CDR3: CASRPGTGTRGYTF
DNA: TGTGCCAGCAGGCCCGGGACAGGGACGCGGGGCTACACCTTC

V: TRBV7-2
size: .
J: TRBJ2-7
D: .
CDR3: CASSSALERISYEQYF
DNA: TGTGCCAGCAGCTCCGCTCTGGAGCGGATTTCCTACGAGCAGTACTTC

V: TRBV5-5
size: .
J: TRBJ2-2
D: .
CDR3: CASSPPGQGPRAGELFF
DNA: TGTGCCAGCAGCCCTCCGGGTCAGGGCCCTCGTGCCGGGGAGCTGTTTTTT

V: TRBV5-4
size: .
J: TRBJ2-7
D: TRBD1
CDR3: CASSLDRGNEQYF
DNA: TGTGCCAGCAGCTTGGACAGGGGAAACGAGCAGTACTTC

V: TRBV13
size: .
J: TRBJ1-1
D: .
CDR3: CASSLAPGDTEAFF
DNA: TGTGCCAGCAGCTTAGCCCCCGGGGACACTGAAGCTTTCTTT

V: TRBV6-2/TRBV6-3
size: .
J: TRBJ1-1
D: .
CDR3: CASSSQLLNTEAFF
DNA: TGTGCCAGCAGTTCTCAGTTACTGAACACTGAAGCTTTCTTT

V: TRBV6-1
size: .
J: TRBJ2-7
D: TRBD1
CDR3: CASSERSGGSYEQYF
DNA: TGTGCCAGCAGTGAAAGGTCAGGGGGATCCTACGAGCAGTACTTC

V: TRBV7-9
size: .
J: TRBJ1-2
D: TRBD1
CDR3: CASSVTGVPNYGYTF
DNA: TGTGCCAGCAGTGTAACAGGGGTCCCCAACTATGGCTACACCTTC

V: TRBV6-5
size: once
J: TRBJ2-7
D: .
CDR3: CASSRAYEQYF
DNA: TGTGCCAGCAGTCGCGCCTACGAGCAGTACTTC

V: TRBV7-8
size: .
J: TRBJ2-2
D: TRBD1
CDR3: CASTQQGFTTGELFF
DNA: TGTGCCAGCACCCAACAGGGGTTTACGACCGGGGAGCTGTTTTTT

V: TRBV19
size: .
J: TRBJ2-3
D: TRBD1
CDR3: CASSDRDTQYF
DNA: TGTGCCAGCTCGGACAGGGATACGCAGTATTTT

V: TRBV20-1
size: .
J: TRBJ2-7
D: .
CDR3: CSASYPGSYEQYF
DNA: TGCAGTGCTAGTTATCCAGGCTCCTACGAGCAGTACTTC

V: TRBV29-1
size: .
J: TRBJ1-5
D: .
CDR3: CSVSGYSNQPQHF
DNA: TGCAGCGTCTCAGGGTATAGCAATCAGCCCCAGCATTTT

V: TRBV3-1/TRBV3-2
size: .
J: TRBJ1-2
D: .
CDR3: CASSQNLGLGAWQVCYGYTF
DNA: TGTGCCAGCAGCCAGAACCTTGGGCTGGGGGCCTGGCAGGTCTGCTATGGCTACACCTTC

V: TRBV28
size: .
J: TRBJ2-5
D: .
CDR3: CASRSTGQTQETQYF
DNA: TGTGCCAGCAGGTCTACTGGACAGACACAAGAGACCCAGTACTTC

V: TRBV19
size: .
J: TRBJ1-1
D: TRBD1
CDR3: CASTRDSNTEAFF
DNA: TGTGCCAGTACCCGGGACAGCAACACTGAAGCTTTCTTT

V: TRBV4-3
size: few
J: TRBJ2-7
D: TRBD1
CDR3: CASSQYRTGPGEQYF
DNA: TGCGCCAGCAGCCAATACAGGACAGGCCCGGGGGAGCAGTACTTC